This T cell receptor (beta chain) was identified during a study of T cell responses to AZD1222 COVID-19 vaccine. Regarding the study as a whole: Spike as a whole was targeted by vaccine-associated CD4 TCRs, dominant at 160-218 and 743-854.

Libraries were prepared by immunoSEQ multiplex PCR; TCRdb keeps only in-frame clonotypes and omits some of them. The sample holds about 99,000 clones, around 92% seen once. A note on this clone: The target antigen is unknown.

The CDR3 has 11 amino acids. Unmatched junction bases numbered 7, after V lost 10 bases and J lost 8 bases. The V gene's germline CDR1 is MNHEY and CDR2 SVGAGI. The source was peripheral blood, collected on day 0 of AZD1222 vaccination. The receptor comes from an adult in good health. The chain combines TRBV6-5 with TRBJ1-2; TRBD1 agrees at 7 bases. The CDR3: CAITGVGGYTF. As DNA, the CDR3 is TGTGCCATCACAGGGGTTGGCGGCTACACCTTC.